These T cell receptor beta chains were read from a single sample in a study of spatial heterogeneity in lung cancer. MiXCR, run by TCRdb on the 5' RACE reads, gives a single entry per CDR3 protein. This sample has around 8,000 distinct CDR3 sequences; roughly 8% occur once, and the top ten carry 4.2%. The starting material was lung tumor tissue, obtained at surgery. These receptor sequences come from a male donor with early-stage non-small cell lung cancer. Both conserved end residues are part of each CDR3. The D gene is left open where the match is weak. A row's size may be missing; if present it is once, few, many or a size class.

j_call d_call clone_size v_call cdr3_aa cdr3_nt
TRBJ1-5 TRBD1 NA TRBV30 CAWSRGRGNQPQHF TGTGCCTGGAGCAGGGGGCGCGGCAATCAGCCCCAGCATTTT
TRBJ1-5 NA many TRBV7-8 CASSLWGFQPQHF TGTGCCAGCAGCTTATGGGGGTTTCAGCCCCAGCATTTT
TRBJ2-3 TRBD1 medium-sized TRBV7-8 CASSLKDRVTDTQYF TGTGCCAGCAGCTTAAAGGACAGGGTGACAGATACGCAGTATTTT
TRBJ2-7 TRBD1 medium-sized TRBV20-1 CSAIGGRPYEQYF TGCAGTGCTATAGGGGGCAGGCCCTACGAGCAGTACTTC
TRBJ2-4 TRBD2 NA TRBV6-5 CASSPGTSGSRNIQYF TGTGCCAGCAGCCCCGGGACTAGCGGGAGTCGGAACATTCAGTACTTC
TRBJ2-2 NA many TRBV7-8 CASSLRSSNTGELFF TGTGCCAGCAGCTTACGTTCCAGTAACACCGGGGAGCTGTTTTTT
TRBJ2-1 TRBD2 medium-sized TRBV7-6 CASNSHSIGRGSYNEQFF TGTGCCAGCAACTCTCACAGCATCGGGAGGGGCTCCTACAATGAGCAGTTCTTC
TRBJ2-1 NA medium-sized TRBV10-3 CAISESRPEQVLGHEQFF TGTGCCATCAGTGAGTCCCGCCCTGAACAAGTCCTCGGCCATGAGCAGTTCTTC
TRBJ2-1 NA few TRBV20-1 CNSWDPKRNEQFF TGCAATAGCTGGGACCCGAAAAGGAATGAGCAGTTCTTC
TRBJ2-4 NA medium-sized TRBV20-1 CSARMMTSSGDIQYF TGCAGTGCTAGAATGATGACATCATCTGGGGACATTCAGTACTTC
TRBJ2-3 NA many TRBV6-5 CASTKPSTDTQYF TGTGCCAGCACCAAACCTAGCACAGATACGCAGTATTTT
TRBJ2-3 NA many TRBV7-9 CASSFAETGDTQYF TGTGCCAGCAGCTTTGCTGAGACCGGAGATACGCAGTATTTT
TRBJ2-5 NA many TRBV7-8 CASSLDEVRQETQYF TGTGCCAGCAGCCTAGATGAGGTTCGCCAAGAGACCCAGTACTTC
TRBJ1-6 NA medium-sized TRBV7-9 CASSLDTPLQFGANSPLHF TGTGCCAGCAGCTTAGACACACCCCTCCAGTTTGGGGCTAATTCACCCCTCCACTTT
TRBJ1-1 NA few TRBV20-1 CSASWGVTEAFF TGCAGTGCTAGTTGGGGGGTCACTGAAGCTTTCTTT
TRBJ2-5 TRBD2 medium-sized TRBV9 CASSVRAGEETQYF TGTGCCAGCAGCGTTCGTGCGGGAGAGGAGACCCAGTACTTC
TRBJ2-1 TRBD1 medium-sized TRBV5-1 CASRAGQVYNEQFF TGCGCCAGCCGGGCCGGACAGGTGTACAATGAGCAGTTCTTC
TRBJ2-7 TRBD1 NA TRBV2 CASSGTGGYGEQYF TGTGCCAGCAGTGGGACAGGGGGGTACGGCGAGCAGTACTTC
TRBJ1-6 NA many TRBV2 CASSDTNSPLHF TGTGCCAGCAGTGATACCAATTCACCCCTCCACTTT
TRBJ2-1 NA medium-sized TRBV27 CASGTPYRNEQFF TGTGCCAGCGGGACACCCTACCGCAATGAGCAGTTCTTC
TRBJ2-2 NA medium-sized TRBV12-3/TRBV12-4 CASRGPGVIGELFF TGTGCCAGCAGGGGTCCAGGGGTGATCGGGGAGCTGTTTTTT
TRBJ2-7 NA NA TRBV5-1 CASSGGTATYEQYF TGCGCCAGCAGCGGCGGGACAGCTACCTACGAGCAGTACTTC
TRBJ1-1 TRBD1 medium-sized TRBV9 CASSPFGQGGGEAFF TGTGCCAGCAGCCCATTCGGACAGGGGGGAGGTGAAGCTTTCTTT
TRBJ2-5 TRBD2 medium-sized TRBV14 CASSPRLAGYQETQYF TGTGCCAGCAGCCCTCGACTAGCGGGATACCAAGAGACCCAGTACTTC
TRBJ1-2 TRBD1 many TRBV28 CASSEGQGDYGYTF TGTGCCAGCAGTGAAGGACAGGGGGACTATGGCTACACCTTC
TRBJ1-1 NA medium-sized TRBV12-3/TRBV12-4 CASSQMQNTEAFF TGTGCCAGCAGTCAGATGCAGAACACTGAAGCTTTCTTT
TRBJ1-1 NA NA TRBV7-2 CACSLDRAPEAFF TGTGCCTGCAGCTTAGACAGAGCCCCAGAAGCTTTCTTT
TRBJ2-7 TRBD2 medium-sized TRBV6-2/TRBV6-3 CASSNEGRAPYEQYF TGTGCCAGCAGCAACGAAGGGAGGGCGCCCTACGAGCAGTACTTC
TRBJ2-5 NA medium-sized TRBV20-1 CSARVSSGDKETQYF TGCAGTGCTAGAGTATCGTCAGGAGATAAAGAGACCCAGTACTTC
TRBJ1-1 NA medium-sized TRBV10-3 CAISDPPSTEAFF TGTGCCATCAGTGATCCACCGAGCACTGAAGCTTTCTTT
TRBJ2-7 TRBD1 medium-sized TRBV7-2 CASSLGTGGLYEQYF TGTGCCAGCAGCTTAGGTACAGGGGGCTTGTACGAGCAGTACTTC
TRBJ2-3 NA many TRBV29-1 CSATGAKGTDTQYF TGCAGCGCCACGGGGGCGAAAGGCACAGATACGCAGTATTTT
TRBJ1-1 NA many TRBV20-1 CSARDGTVNTEAFF TGCAGTGCTAGAGATGGGACGGTGAACACTGAAGCTTTCTTT
TRBJ2-1 NA medium-sized TRBV30 CAWSVERLYNEQFF TGTGCCTGGAGTGTCGAGCGGCTGTACAATGAGCAGTTCTTC
TRBJ2-3 TRBD2 medium-sized TRBV5-1 CASSLAIAGGPGDTQYF TGCGCCAGCAGCTTGGCGATAGCGGGAGGGCCAGGGGATACGCAGTATTTT
TRBJ2-5 NA medium-sized TRBV7-2 CASSPGVGETQYF TGTGCCAGCAGCCCAGGGGTTGGGGAGACCCAGTACTTC
TRBJ1-1 NA medium-sized TRBV29-1 CSSWDGDTEAFF TGCAGCTCATGGGACGGAGACACTGAAGCTTTCTTT
TRBJ1-5 NA medium-sized TRBV14 CASSQGVQQPQHF TGTGCCAGCAGCCAAGGGGTCCAGCAGCCCCAGCATTTT
TRBJ2-3 NA many TRBV19 CASSIDGYTDTQYF TGTGCCAGTAGTATAGACGGATACACAGATACGCAGTATTTT
TRBJ2-7 TRBD1 many TRBV2 CASSCPDSEFGQGKSF TGTGCCAGCAGTTGCCCGGACTCAGAATTCGGACAGGGGAAATCTTTC
TRBJ2-1 NA medium-sized TRBV20-1 CSASSYNEQFF TGCAGTGCTAGTTCCTACAATGAGCAGTTCTTC
TRBJ1-2 NA medium-sized TRBV5-1 CASSLDNGPYGYTF TGCGCCAGCAGCTTGGATAACGGACCCTATGGCTACACCTTC
TRBJ2-6 TRBD1 few TRBV5-1 CASSSLDRASVLTF TGCGCCAGCAGCTCCTTGGACAGGGCTAGCGTCCTGACTTTC
TRBJ2-7 NA many TRBV19 CASSITATYEQYF TGTGCCAGTAGTATAACAGCTACCTACGAGCAGTACTTC
TRBJ1-2 NA many TRBV2 CASSVYGGAYGYTF TGTGCCAGCAGTGTTTACGGGGGGGCCTATGGCTACACCTTC
TRBJ2-2 NA medium-sized TRBV7-2 CASSLFSDGELFF TGTGCCAGCAGCTTATTTTCCGACGGGGAGCTGTTTTTT